These 21 T cell receptor beta chains came from one sample sequenced in a study of T-cell memory formation after mild COVID-19. MiXCR was run by TCRdb on the 5' RACE reads, yielding one entry per CDR3 protein. The sample lists around 300,000 distinct CDR3 sequences; 15% to 20% were seen once. The sample was PBMCs or a T cell subset sorted from them (not recorded which). All receptors derive from a man aged 18 to 30 who had mild COVID-19 (a few samples of this study predate the infection). Cell type and time point are not known.

This chain connects TRBV5-8 to TRBJ2-2, with TRBD1 as a possible D gene (6 bases). Per the germline V gene, CDR1 is SGHTS and CDR2 is YDEGEE. The CDR3 covers 19 residues. Between the trimmed V and J ends, which lost 3 bases and 2 bases, there was a span of 23 bases. The chain's CDR3 is CASSSLGGLFTVNTGELFF. The DNA for the CDR3 is TGTGCCAGCAGCTCGCTTGGGGGCTTATTCACAGTCAACACCGGGGAGCTGTTTTTT.

This clonotype was recorded a few times. The chain carries TRBV29-1 and TRBJ2-2; TRBD1 agrees at 7 bases. The J segment lost 7 bases and the V segment lost 6 bases, leaving 14 bases of the junction unmatched. Germline-derived CDR1 and CDR2 are SQVTM and ANQGSEA. CDR3 length equals 15 residues. The CDR3 region has the DNA TGCAGCGTCGTGGACAGGAGAAACGCCCGCGGGGAGCTGTTTTTT. Translation gives CSVVDRRNARGELFF.

This chain joins TRBV10-3 and TRBJ1-1, with unresolved D. V lost 7 bases, J lost 1 base, and 10 bases lay in between. There are 13 residues in the CDR3. CDR1 and CDR2 from the germline V gene are ENHRY and SYGVKD. CDR3 protein: CAITSDANTEAFF. CDR3 sequence (DNA): TGTGCCATCACATCGGATGCGAACACTGAAGCTTTCTTT.

This clonotype came up a few times. V usage is TRBV10-3 and J usage is TRBJ2-2; 13 positions agree with TRBD2. With 4 bases clipped from V and 7 bases from J, the junction kept 15 bases outside the gene matches. This CDR3 region has 19 residues. CDR1 ENHRY and CDR2 SYGVKD come from the germline V gene. CDR3 in DNA: TGTGCCATCAGTGCCGGACTAGCGGGGGCTATCACCATATTCGGGGAGCTGTTTTTT. This codes for CAISAGLAGAITIFGELFF.

This chain joins TRBV6-1 and TRBJ1-5, with 8 bases fitting TRBD1. CDR3 size: 14 residues. Germline V lookup: CDR1 MNHNS, CDR2 SASEGT. Trimming at V came to 3 bases and at J to 4 bases, leaving 2 bases not matched to a gene. The CDR3, as DNA: TGTGCCAGCAGTGACTGGACAGGGAATCAGCCCCAGCATTTT. This gives the protein CASSDWTGNQPQHF.

This chain joins TRBV12-3 or TRBV12-4 and TRBJ2-7, with D unclear. Between the trimmed V and J ends, which lost 5 bases and 0 bases, there was a span of 11 bases. The CDR3 spans 14 residues. CDR3 DNA sequence: TGTGCCAGCAGTCCGCTACCGAGCTCCTACGAGCAGTACTTC. This encodes CASSPLPSSYEQYF.

This clonotype was counted between two and nine times. V gene TRBV29-1 combines with J gene TRBJ2-3, with D possibly TRBD2 on 6 matching bases. V was clipped by 4 bases and J by 3 bases, with 17 bases between them. The CDR3 runs 15 residues. Germline CDR1 is SQVTM and CDR2 is ANQGSEA. This CDR3 reads CSVGGGGARTDTQYF. CDR3 DNA sequence: TGCAGCGTTGGGGGTGGAGGGGCGCGAACAGATACGCAGTATTTT.

This clonotype was seen a handful of times. The chain joins TRBV7-3 to TRBJ2-1; D ambiguous. The CDR3 is made up of 14 amino acids. The germline V gene encodes CDR1 SGHTA and CDR2 FQGTGA. The V and J ends lost 1 base and 10 bases respectively, with 14 bases between them. CDR3 DNA: TGTGCCAGCAGCTTAATCGGCGCAAGTTCAGAGCAGTTCTTC. Translating it yields CASSLIGASSEQFF.

This clonotype was counted ten times or more. This rearrangement joins TRBV20-1 to TRBJ2-3, with 10 bases identical to TRBD2. Germline V gene sequence: CDR1 DFQATT, CDR2 SNEGSKA (reference sequence). This CDR3 contains 18 residues. With V trimmed by 1 base and J by 0 bases, 10 bases remained unmatched. For the CDR3, the DNA is TGCAGTGCTAGAGGGTCTAGCGGGGGCCAATCTAGCACAGATACGCAGTATTTT. Translating gives CSARGSSGGQSSTDTQYF.

This clonotype appeared a few times. V gene TRBV7-6 combines with J gene TRBJ2-2; TRBD2 aligns across 11 bases. The CDR3 loop spans 17 amino acids. Unmatched junction bases numbered 5, after V lost 5 bases and J lost 0 bases. Per the germline V gene, CDR1 is SGHVS and CDR2 is FNYEAQ. The CDR3 here is CASSRGLAGANTGELFF. The CDR3 DNA follows: TGTGCCAGCAGCCGAGGACTAGCGGGCGCGAACACCGGGGAGCTGTTTTTT.

The V call is TRBV3-1, the J call TRBJ2-5; maybe TRBD2 (6 bases). The CDR3 is made up of 14 amino acids. V lost 4 bases and J 0 bases, leaving 9 bases between the germline ends. Looked up from germline, CDR1 is LGHDT and CDR2 is YNNKEL (reference sequence). The CDR3 region is CASSRAGYQETQYF. The DNA for the CDR3 is TGTGCCAGCAGCCGGGCGGGGTACCAAGAGACCCAGTACTTC.

This clonotype appeared a few times. The chain recombines TRBV25-1 with TRBJ2-1, with 9 bases matching TRBD1. In germline, CDR1 is MGHDK, CDR2 SYGVNS. V shed 7 bases, J shed 7 bases, and the junction held 5 bases outside the gene matches. This CDR3 is built from 13 residues. The CDR3, as DNA: TGTGCCAGCACCGGGACAGGGCGGAATGAGCAGTTCTTC. It encodes CASTGTGRNEQFF.

The rearrangement links TRBV5-6 to TRBJ2-5; 9 bases fit TRBD1. The V and J ends lost 5 bases and 5 bases, in that order; junction bases with no gene match: 7. CDR1 SGHDT and CDR2 YYEEEE come from the germline V gene. This CDR3 has 14 amino acids. CDR3 loop: CASRSQGAWETQYF. CDR3 in DNA: TGTGCCAGCAGGTCACAGGGGGCGTGGGAGACCCAGTACTTC.

CDR3 in DNA: TGCGCCAGCAGCCTCAGTAGGGGTGACGAGCAGTACTTC. This gives the protein CASSLSRGDEQYF. V usage is TRBV4-3 and J usage is TRBJ2-7; D is perhaps TRBD1 (5 bases). This CDR3 spans 13 amino acids. Germline V gene data show CDR1 as LGHNA and CDR2 as YSLEER. Trimming took off 4 bases at V and 5 bases at J, with 12 bases between the two ends.

This clonotype was seen a few times. The chain combines TRBV5-1 with TRBJ2-1; D not resolved. The CDR3 is 15 amino acids. Germline lookup yields CDR1 SGHRS and CDR2 YFSETQ. Trimming removed 0 bases from V and 5 bases from J, with 12 bases in between. CDR3 protein: CASSLGAFSNNEQFF. CDR3 DNA: TGCGCCAGCAGCTTGGGGGCCTTTAGCAACAATGAGCAGTTCTTC.

This chain joins TRBV25-1 and TRBJ1-2, with D perhaps TRBD1 (6 bases). Trimming removed 9 bases at V and 8 bases at J, with 13 bases between. CDR1 is MGHDK, CDR2 SYGVNS, per germline. The CDR3 loop spans 11 amino acids. CDR3 region: CASKGTYGYTF. The CDR3 nucleotides are TGTGCCAGTAAAGGGACATACGGCTACACCTTC.

The chain combines TRBV11-2 with TRBJ2-7; the match to TRBD2 covers 9 bases. Germline CDR1 is SGHAT and CDR2 is FQNNGV. V shed 5 bases, J shed 3 bases, and the junction held 8 bases outside the gene matches. The CDR3 is 15 amino acids. The CDR3 DNA is TGTGCCAGCAGCCTTAGCGGGGGCCTAAACTACGAGCAGTACTTC. Amino acid sequence: CASSLSGGLNYEQYF.

This clonotype was counted a few times. The CDR3 reads CSARVRGLVLNYGYTF. DNA of the CDR3: TGCAGTGCTAGAGTCCGGGGTTTGGTGCTAAACTATGGCTACACCTTC. The rearrangement uses TRBV20-1 and TRBJ1-2; D gene unclear. V was shortened by 1 base and J by 2 bases, with 17 bases between the two germline ends. This CDR3 region has 16 residues. Germline CDR1 DFQATT, CDR2 SNEGSKA (reference sequence).

A few counts support this clonotype. The chain links TRBV20-1 to TRBJ1-6; D gene unclear. This CDR3 spans 11 amino acids. CDR1 and CDR2 (germline): DFQATT, SNEGSKA (reference sequence). Trimming left V 0 bases short and J 9 bases short, with 3 bases between. Here the CDR3 DNA reads TGCAGTGCTAGAGATGGTTCACCCCTCCACTTT. Translated: CSARDGSPLHF.

This clonotype was seen repeatedly, ten times or more. The chain employs TRBV12-3 or TRBV12-4 and TRBJ2-3, with D perhaps TRBD2 (5 bases). The V end lost 7 bases, the J end lost 5 bases, and 19 bases lay between the germline ends. The CDR3 has 15 amino acids. This CDR3 is CASTTGDSPGDTQYF. Written as DNA, the CDR3 is TGTGCCAGCACCACCGGGGATAGCCCGGGAGATACGCAGTATTTT.

This clonotype was picked up a small number of times. The chain combines TRBV20-1 with TRBJ2-7; the D gene is possibly TRBD1 (5 bases). CDR3 size: 13 residues. Germline V gene data show CDR1 as DFQATT and CDR2 as SNEGSKA (reference sequence). V shed 6 bases and J shed 7 bases, with 19 bases lying between them. The CDR3 spells CSATLGRDVEQYF. The CDR3 DNA sequence: TGCAGTGCCACGTTGGGCAGGGATGTTGAGCAGTACTTC.